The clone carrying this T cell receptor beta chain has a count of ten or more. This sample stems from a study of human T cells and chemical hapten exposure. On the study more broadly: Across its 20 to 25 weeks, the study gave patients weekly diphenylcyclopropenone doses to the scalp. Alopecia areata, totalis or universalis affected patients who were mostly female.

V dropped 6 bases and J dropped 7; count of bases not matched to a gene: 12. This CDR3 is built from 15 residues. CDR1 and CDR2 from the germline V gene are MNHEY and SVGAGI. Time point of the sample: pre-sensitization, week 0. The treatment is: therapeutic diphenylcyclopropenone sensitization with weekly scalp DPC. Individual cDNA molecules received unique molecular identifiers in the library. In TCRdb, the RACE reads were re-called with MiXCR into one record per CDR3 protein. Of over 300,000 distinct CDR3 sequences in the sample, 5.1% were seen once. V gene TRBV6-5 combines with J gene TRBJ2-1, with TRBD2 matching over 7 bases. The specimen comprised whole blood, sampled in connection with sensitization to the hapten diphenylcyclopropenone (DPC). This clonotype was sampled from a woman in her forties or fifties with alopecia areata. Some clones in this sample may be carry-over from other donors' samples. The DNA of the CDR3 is TGTGCCAGCAGCTCTAGCGGAGGATTGGGAAATGAGCAGTTCTTC. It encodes CASSSSGGLGNEQFF.